This T cell receptor (beta chain) was observed in a study of blood T cell repertoires in COVID-19 (dated by TCRdb to about 2020). At the level of the whole study: Samples from collaborators originated in the United States, Italy and Spain and spanned both the acute and convalescent phases of COVID-19. The prospective study material was composed of cDNA or gDNA derived from T cells, B-cell-depleted T cells, or PBMCs. Deeply sampled blood TCRbeta repertoires from subjects exposed to, actively infected with, or recovered from COVID-19 were included in the dataset. The repertoires were made available in a free public database intended to serve as a resource for research on the immune response to SARS-CoV-2. The samples were drawn from two sources: the first 160 participants of the ongoing ImmuneRACE study, and 1,254 subjects contributed by 6 global collaborators. The sample metadata nearly always contained a de-identified subject ID, COVID-19 status, age in years and sex. Where available, HLA class I and class II types were taken from metadata supplied by the sample provider and were not determined by assay-based typing. Broad study findings and their caveats: Clinical and demographic metadata were provided uncurated, with the amount varying by source and participant.

A note on this clone: Its binding antigen is unknown. Base qualities were left out, and no much larger clone turns up one base away.

Participants in the prospective study were aged about 18 to 100 years, lived in about two dozen United States geographic areas, and enrolled through a virtual design. Cohort assignment in the prospective study relied on participant-reported clinical history from a screening survey and a study questionnaire. Recovered participants in ImmuneRACE Cohort 3 were defined as having two consecutive negative NP/OP PCR tests, clearance from a healthcare professional, or resolution of symptoms. Each participant in the prospective study had whole blood, serum and a nasopharyngeal or oropharyngeal swab collected by mobile phlebotomists. Participants in the prospective study had the option to provide additional blood draws and questionnaires over an approximately 2-month period. Before DNA extraction, blood samples from the prospective study were shipped at room temperature or frozen. The CDR3, cysteine through phenylalanine, is 16 amino acids long. CDR3 DNA is the only sequence kept; it has 48 bases, read in frame from the first base.

The immunoSEQ Assay, a bias-controlled multiplex PCR, was used to amplify TCRbeta CDR3 regions from genomic DNA. The paper's processing steps were these. Within the assay, amplification of reference gene primers was used to estimate how many nucleated cells each sample contained. To quantify the absolute abundance of each unique TCRbeta CDR3 rearrangement, sequence reads were collapsed and filtered. Productive Simpson clonality was computed per sample as the square root of Simpson's diversity index over productive rearrangements. TCRdb provides this immuneACCESS table in a form limited to in-frame rearrangements. Some clones are lacking; in checked studies, under half of them reflect an unresolved V gene, and why the rest are absent is not known. The V and J calls and clone size come from that table; D and trimming were worked out from the DNA. This sample comprises under 200,000 clones, about four fifths of them detected only once. The ten top clones hold approximately 18% of the sample.

The chain is assembled from TRBV21-1 and TRBJ1-1; the table names TRBD1, a call not compared with the DNA. TRBV21-1 is a pseudogene. The sequence derives from a man in his sixties who had recovered from COVID-19. Sequenced material: PBMCs or T cells enriched from blood (not recorded which). DNA sequence: TGTGCCAGCAGCAAAGGGCAGGGTTTCTTTGACACTGAAGCTTTCTTT. Protein translation: CASSKGQGFFDTEAFF.